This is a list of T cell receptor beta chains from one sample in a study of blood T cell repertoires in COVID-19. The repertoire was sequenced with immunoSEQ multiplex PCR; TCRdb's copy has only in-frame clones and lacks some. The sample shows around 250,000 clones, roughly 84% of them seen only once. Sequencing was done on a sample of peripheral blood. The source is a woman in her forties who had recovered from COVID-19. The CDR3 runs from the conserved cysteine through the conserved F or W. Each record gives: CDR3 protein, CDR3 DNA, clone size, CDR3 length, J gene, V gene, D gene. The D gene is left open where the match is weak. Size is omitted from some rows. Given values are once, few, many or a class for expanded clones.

CDR3aa: CASSEYREDQPQHF; CDR3nt: TGTGCCAGCAGTGAATACCGTGAGGATCAGCCCCAGCATTTT; abundance: -; len: 14; j_gene: TRBJ1-5; v_gene: TRBV2; d_gene: -
CDR3aa: CASSLEEGEGSGNQPQHF; CDR3nt: TGTGCCAGCAGCTTAGAGGAAGGGGAGGGGTCGGGCAATCAGCCCCAGCATTTT; abundance: -; len: 18; j_gene: TRBJ1-5; v_gene: TRBV7-9; d_gene: -
CDR3aa: CASRPPRDRGRVVKNIQYF; CDR3nt: TGTGCCAGCAGACCCCCTCGGGACAGGGGGCGAGTGGTCAAAAACATTCAGTACTTC; abundance: -; len: 19; j_gene: TRBJ2-4; v_gene: TRBV3-1/TRBV3-2; d_gene: TRBD1
CDR3aa: CASSDQIQATNEKLFF; CDR3nt: TGTGCCAGCAGTGACCAAATACAGGCAACTAATGAAAAACTGTTTTTT; abundance: few; len: 16; j_gene: TRBJ1-4; v_gene: TRBV6-1; d_gene: -
CDR3aa: CASSRTSGGNQETQYF; CDR3nt: TGTGCCAGCAGCCGGACTAGCGGGGGCAACCAAGAGACCCAGTACTTC; abundance: -; len: 16; j_gene: TRBJ2-5; v_gene: TRBV3-1/TRBV3-2; d_gene: TRBD2
CDR3aa: CASSLEGTGGETQYF; CDR3nt: TGCGCCAGCAGCTTGGAGGGGACAGGAGGTGAGACCCAGTACTTC; abundance: -; len: 15; j_gene: TRBJ2-5; v_gene: TRBV5-1; d_gene: TRBD1
CDR3aa: CASRSPWAGTNTGELFF; CDR3nt: TGTGCCAGCAGATCCCCTTGGGCGGGGACGAACACCGGGGAGCTGTTTTTT; abundance: -; len: 17; j_gene: TRBJ2-2; v_gene: TRBV7-9; d_gene: -
CDR3aa: CASSLVGIPEAFF; CDR3nt: TGTGCCAGCAGCTTAGTCGGTATCCCTGAAGCTTTCTTT; abundance: -; len: 13; j_gene: TRBJ1-1; v_gene: TRBV7-2; d_gene: -
CDR3aa: CASSLISRGTVNGYTF; CDR3nt: TGTGCCAGCAGTTTAATCAGTCGTGGGACAGTTAACGGCTACACCTTC; abundance: -; len: 16; j_gene: TRBJ1-2; v_gene: TRBV27; d_gene: TRBD1
CDR3aa: CASSQPDRYYEQYF; CDR3nt: TGTGCCAGCAGCCAACCAGACAGGTACTACGAGCAGTACTTC; abundance: -; len: 14; j_gene: TRBJ2-7; v_gene: TRBV4-2; d_gene: -
CDR3aa: CASSLLTGFSAGELFF; CDR3nt: TGTGCCAGCAGTCTCCTGACAGGCTTTAGCGCCGGGGAGCTGTTTTTT; abundance: -; len: 16; j_gene: TRBJ2-2; v_gene: TRBV27; d_gene: -
CDR3aa: CASTFWDRAGPQHF; CDR3nt: TGTGCCAGCACCTTTTGGGACAGGGCAGGGCCCCAGCATTTT; abundance: once; len: 14; j_gene: TRBJ1-5; v_gene: TRBV2; d_gene: TRBD1
CDR3aa: CASKLSRDEQYF; CDR3nt: TGTGCCAGCAAGCTGTCCAGGGACGAGCAGTACTTC; abundance: -; len: 12; j_gene: TRBJ2-7; v_gene: TRBV6-5; d_gene: -
CDR3aa: CASSLRGVTYNEQFF; CDR3nt: TGCGCCAGCAGCTTACGGGGGGTCACCTACAATGAGCAGTTCTTC; abundance: -; len: 15; j_gene: TRBJ2-1; v_gene: TRBV5-1; d_gene: TRBD2
CDR3aa: CASSGWTVQGELFF; CDR3nt: TGTGCCAGCAGCGGATGGACAGTCCAAGGGGAGCTGTTTTTT; abundance: -; len: 14; j_gene: TRBJ2-2; v_gene: TRBV9; d_gene: -
CDR3aa: CASSSAGHTQYF; CDR3nt: TGTGCCAGCAGCTCCGCGGGGCATACGCAGTATTTT; abundance: -; len: 12; j_gene: TRBJ2-3; v_gene: TRBV7-9; d_gene: -
CDR3aa: CASSSAGQLNTEAFF; CDR3nt: TGTGCCAGCAGTTCCGCGGGACAGTTGAACACTGAAGCTTTCTTT; abundance: -; len: 15; j_gene: TRBJ1-1; v_gene: TRBV28; d_gene: TRBD1
CDR3aa: CSVRGLSGYEQYF; CDR3nt: TGCAGCGTCAGGGGGCTATCGGGCTACGAGCAGTACTTC; abundance: -; len: 13; j_gene: TRBJ2-7; v_gene: TRBV29-1; d_gene: TRBD1
CDR3aa: CASSSGSGQAYSNQPQHF; CDR3nt: TGTGCCAGCTCATCGGGCTCGGGACAGGCGTATAGCAATCAGCCCCAGCATTTT; abundance: once; len: 18; j_gene: TRBJ1-5; v_gene: TRBV18; d_gene: TRBD1
CDR3aa: CSAADRIGETQYF; CDR3nt: TGCAGCGCCGCGGACAGGATCGGGGAGACCCAGTACTTC; abundance: -; len: 13; j_gene: TRBJ2-5; v_gene: TRBV29-1; d_gene: TRBD1
CDR3aa: CASREGVSKDTQYF; CDR3nt: TGTGCCAGCAGAGAGGGAGTTTCAAAAGATACGCAGTATTTT; abundance: -; len: 14; j_gene: TRBJ2-3; v_gene: TRBV6-5; d_gene: -
CDR3aa: CASSPSVLAGTIETQYF; CDR3nt: TGTGCCAGCTCACCATCTGTACTAGCGGGGACGATAGAGACCCAGTACTTC; abundance: -; len: 17; j_gene: TRBJ2-5; v_gene: TRBV18; d_gene: TRBD2
CDR3aa: CASSLAGGSYEQYF; CDR3nt: TGTGCCAGCAGCTTAGCGGGAGGTTCCTACGAGCAGTACTTC; abundance: once; len: 14; j_gene: TRBJ2-7; v_gene: TRBV9; d_gene: TRBD2
CDR3aa: CASSPLPGKGKNTEAFF; CDR3nt: TGTGCCAGCAGCCCCCTCCCCGGGAAAGGGAAGAACACTGAAGCTTTCTTT; abundance: -; len: 17; j_gene: TRBJ1-1; v_gene: TRBV7-9; d_gene: -
CDR3aa: CASSYSDRSYNSPLHF; CDR3nt: TGTGCCAGCAGTTACTCGGACAGATCCTATAATTCACCCCTCCACTTT; abundance: once; len: 16; j_gene: TRBJ1-6; v_gene: TRBV6-5; d_gene: -
CDR3aa: CASSRDRGYRYTF; CDR3nt: TGTGCCAGCAGCCGCGACAGGGGGTATCGCTACACCTTC; abundance: -; len: 13; j_gene: TRBJ1-2; v_gene: TRBV7-2; d_gene: TRBD1
CDR3aa: CASSPEPTGLNQPQHF; CDR3nt: TGCGCCAGCAGCCCTGAACCCACAGGGCTCAATCAGCCCCAGCATTTT; abundance: -; len: 16; j_gene: TRBJ1-5; v_gene: TRBV4-1; d_gene: -
CDR3aa: CATSDRGLNQPQHF; CDR3nt: TGTGCCACCAGTGACAGGGGTTTAAATCAGCCCCAGCATTTT; abundance: -; len: 14; j_gene: TRBJ1-5; v_gene: TRBV24-1; d_gene: -
CDR3aa: CASSPTRSSYNEQFF; CDR3nt: TGTGCCAGCAGTCCCACTAGGAGCTCCTACAATGAGCAGTTCTTC; abundance: many; len: 15; j_gene: TRBJ2-1; v_gene: TRBV28; d_gene: -
CDR3aa: CASSSPRRVEAFF; CDR3nt: TGTGCCAGCAGCTCACCTCGACGGGTTGAAGCTTTCTTT; abundance: few; len: 13; j_gene: TRBJ1-1; v_gene: TRBV11-3; d_gene: -
CDR3aa: CATSDPGQNYGYTF; CDR3nt: TGTGCCACCAGTGATCCGGGACAGAACTATGGCTACACCTTC; abundance: few; len: 14; j_gene: TRBJ1-2; v_gene: TRBV24-1; d_gene: TRBD1
CDR3aa: CASIGHRDRGQETQYF; CDR3nt: TGTGCCAGCATCGGACACCGGGACAGGGGGCAAGAGACCCAGTACTTC; abundance: -; len: 16; j_gene: TRBJ2-5; v_gene: TRBV6-6; d_gene: TRBD1
CDR3aa: CASSLGPFERSNYGYTF; CDR3nt: TGTGCCAGCAGCTTAGGCCCCTTTGAGAGATCTAACTATGGCTACACCTTC; abundance: -; len: 17; j_gene: TRBJ1-2; v_gene: TRBV7-9; d_gene: -
CDR3aa: CASSLVHQGTGELFF; CDR3nt: TGTGCCAGCAGTTTAGTTCATCAGGGTACCGGGGAGCTGTTTTTT; abundance: few; len: 15; j_gene: TRBJ2-2; v_gene: TRBV6-4; d_gene: -
CDR3aa: CASRIRNLNTEAFF; CDR3nt: TGTGCCAGCAGAATCAGGAATCTGAACACTGAAGCTTTCTTT; abundance: few; len: 14; j_gene: TRBJ1-1; v_gene: TRBV6-5; d_gene: -
CDR3aa: CSARSGYEQYF; CDR3nt: TGCAGTGCTAGATCAGGGTACGAGCAGTACTTC; abundance: -; len: 11; j_gene: TRBJ2-7; v_gene: TRBV20-1; d_gene: -
CDR3aa: CASRISPDPRSPLHF; CDR3nt: TGCGCCAGCAGAATAAGTCCAGACCCTAGGTCACCCCTCCACTTT; abundance: -; len: 15; j_gene: TRBJ1-6; v_gene: TRBV5-1; d_gene: -
CDR3aa: CASSVGQGAISGRTEAFF; CDR3nt: TGTGCCAGCAGCGTCGGACAGGGGGCCATTTCTGGTAGGACTGAAGCTTTCTTT; abundance: -; len: 18; j_gene: TRBJ1-1; v_gene: TRBV5-6; d_gene: TRBD1
CDR3aa: CASSPPPGANVLTF; CDR3nt: TGTGCCAGCAGCCCCCCTCCTGGGGCCAACGTCCTGACTTTC; abundance: -; len: 14; j_gene: TRBJ2-6; v_gene: TRBV9; d_gene: -
CDR3aa: CATSRDPQGAQGNTEAFF; CDR3nt: TGTGCCACCAGCAGAGATCCACAGGGGGCGCAAGGAAACACTGAAGCTTTCTTT; abundance: -; len: 18; j_gene: TRBJ1-1; v_gene: TRBV15; d_gene: TRBD1
CDR3aa: CASSLLTGSYNEQFF; CDR3nt: TGTGCCAGCAGTTTACTGACAGGGTCCTACAATGAGCAGTTCTTC; abundance: -; len: 15; j_gene: TRBJ2-1; v_gene: TRBV27; d_gene: TRBD1